The 13 T cell receptor beta chains below come from one sample, sequenced in a study of metastatic and nonmetastatic thyroid tumors. TCRdb ran MiXCR on the PCR reads. The table records roughly 15,000 clones, 10% to 15% of them present only once. Ahead of thyroid surgery, no patient had received treatment of any kind. Specimen: blood. The receptors stem from a female donor with papillary thyroid cancer or a benign thyroid nodule (not recorded which). Some clones in this sample may be carry-over from other donors' samples.

A few counts support this clone. The chain joins TRBV6-9 to TRBJ2-2; D uncertain. The germline V gene encodes CDR1 MNHGY and CDR2 SVAAGI. This CDR3 is built from 16 residues. V lost 3 bases and J lost 1, with 12 bases in between. The CDR3, as DNA: TGTGCCAGCAGTTACCCCACAAAGTTGAACACCGGGGAGCTGTTTTTT. This sequence encodes CASSYPTKLNTGELFF.

This clone has at least ten counts. This sequence joins TRBV20-1 and TRBJ2-5; 8 nucleotides align to TRBD2. Germline CDR1 DFQATT, CDR2 SNEGSKA (reference sequence). Germline trimming cut 2 bases from V and 5 bases from J; bases unmatched to any gene: 10. The CDR3 has 15 amino acids. The CDR3 DNA reads TGCAGTGCTAGAAGTCGGGAGGGCCTTGTGGAGACCCAGTACTTC. It codes for CSARSREGLVETQYF.

To note about this clone: Since a much larger clone is just one base distant, this may be a read error. V is TRBV7-7 and J is TRBJ2-1; D not certain. This CDR3 contains 15 residues. With 1 base removed from V and 6 bases from J, the gap between germline ends came to 13 bases. Germline CDR1 reads SSHAT; CDR2 reads FNYEAQ (reference sequence). The CDR3 nucleotides read TGTGCCAGCAGCTTAGAACCAGTGAAACTCAATGAGCAGTTCTTC. Amino acid sequence: CASSLEPVKLNEQFF. The full variable domain, with the rest looked up from reference TRBV7-7 and TRBJ2-1, is GAGVSQSPRYKVTKRGQDVTLRCDPISSHATLYWYQQALGQGPEFLTYFNYEAQPDKSGLPSDRFSAERPEGSISTLTIQRTEQRDSAMYRCASSLEPVKLNEQFFGPGTRLTVL.

This clone was detected many times. V is TRBV5-1 and J is TRBJ2-1, with 9 positions matching TRBD2. V was pared by 1 base and J by 8 bases, with 13 bases of the junction left unmatched. Germline V lookup: CDR1 SGHRS, CDR2 YFSETQ. The CDR3 is 17 amino acids. The CDR3 loop is CASSLNPLSGSFYEQFF. For the CDR3, the DNA is TGCGCCAGCAGCTTGAACCCTCTTAGCGGGAGTTTTTATGAGCAGTTCTTC. Based on the CDR3 plus reference TRBV5-1 and TRBJ2-1, the full variable domain is KAGVTQTPRYLIKTRGQQVTLSCSPISGHRSVSWYQQTPGQGLQFLFEYFSETQRNKGNFPGRFSGRQFSNSRSEMNVSTLELGDSALYLCASSLNPLSGSFYEQFFGPGTRLTVL.

This clone was detected ten times or more. This sequence joins TRBV28 and TRBJ2-1; unclear D gene. V dropped 5 bases and J dropped 9 bases, with 17 bases sitting between them. The CDR3 sequence is 14 residues long. CDR1 and CDR2 from the germline V gene are MDHEN and SYDVKM. For the CDR3, the DNA is TGTGCCAGCAGTCAGCCCCCCGGCTCCCTTGAGCAGTTCTTC. Its translation is CASSQPPGSLEQFF.

This clone was seen many times. The chain combines TRBV5-6 with TRBJ1-2; 9 positions match TRBD1. Germline values: CDR1 SGHDT, CDR2 YYEEEE. V lost 6 bases, J lost 3 bases, and 9 bases stayed unmatched. CDR3 length equals 15 residues. CDR3 nucleotide sequence: TGTGCCAGCACCTATGTGGGACAGGGCGACTATGGCTACACCTTC. This sequence encodes CASTYVGQGDYGYTF.

This clone was seen repeatedly, ten times or more. This chain uses TRBV6-1 with TRBJ1-4, with no clear D. V gave up 5 bases and J gave up 0 bases, with 7 bases separating them. The CDR3 contains 14 residues. Germline CDR1 is MNHNS and CDR2 is SASEGT. The CDR3 DNA sequence: TGTGCCAGCAGTTTAGAATCAACTAATGAAAAACTGTTTTTT. This translates into CASSLESTNEKLFF.

Points on this clone: A much larger clone lies one base from this, so it may be a read error. V gene TRBV19 combines with J gene TRBJ2-1; weak D call: TRBD2 (6 bases). The germline gives CDR1 LNHDA, CDR2 SQIVND (reference sequence). This CDR3 contains 16 residues. CDR3: CAGSIKRVLAVNEQFF. Here the CDR3 DNA reads TGTGCCGGTAGTATCAAGAGGGTACTAGCCGTAAATGAGCAGTTCTTC.

This clone was seen ten or more times. This chain links TRBV6-4 with TRBJ2-2; D not certain. V was trimmed by 4 bases and J by 5 bases, leaving 8 bases between them. The CDR3 runs 13 residues. Germline CDR1 is MRHNA and CDR2 is SNTAGT. The CDR3 reads CASSASGTGELFF. The CDR3 region has the DNA TGTGCCAGCAGTGCCAGTGGGACCGGGGAGCTGTTTTTT.

This clone was recorded many times. The chain links TRBV30 to TRBJ1-1, with D unclear. This CDR3 spans 10 amino acids. The germline V gene encodes CDR1 GTSNPN and CDR2 SVGIG (reference sequence). Trimming pared 4 bases from V and 5 bases from J, leaving 5 bases between. The CDR3 protein is CAWMVTEAFF. Here the CDR3 DNA reads TGTGCCTGGATGGTGACTGAAGCTTTCTTT.

This clone occurred many times. This chain joins TRBV25-1 and TRBJ2-1; 10 nucleotides agree with TRBD2. The V gene end was trimmed by 4 bases and the J gene end by 2 bases; junction bases not matched to a gene: 14. This CDR3 has 19 residues. Germline CDR1 and CDR2: MGHDK and SYGVNS. CDR3 in DNA: TGTGCCAGCAGTGGAACTAGCGGGAACCGGGCGGGCACCTACAATGAGCAGTTCTTC. Its protein is CASSGTSGNRAGTYNEQFF. Using reference TRBV25-1 and TRBJ2-1 for the parts outside the CDR3, the full variable domain is EADIYQTPRYLVIGTGKKITLECSQTMGHDKMYWYQQDPGMELHLIHYSYGVNSTEKGDLSSESTVSRIRTEHFPLTLESARPSHTSQYLCASSGTSGNRAGTYNEQFFGPGTRLTVL.

Many counts were recorded for this clone. The rearrangement uses TRBV7-7 and TRBJ1-5; D call uncertain. Per the germline V gene, CDR1 is SSHAT and CDR2 is FNYEAQ (reference sequence). The CDR3 sequence is 21 residues long. Trimming took off 8 bases at V and 9 bases at J, with 41 bases between the two ends. In DNA, the CDR3 is TGTGCCAGCCTAAACCATATGCCCCGACACACACAAGTCGTTTTAGTGTGGCCCCAGCATTTT. Its protein is CASLNHMPRHTQVVLVWPQHF.

In this sample, this clone turned up many times. This chain uses TRBV10-2 with TRBJ1-6, with D uncertain. V lost 8 bases to trimming and J lost 0 bases, with 5 bases between them. The CDR3 sequence is 13 residues long. CDR1 and CDR2 from the germline V gene are WSHSY and SAAADI. CDR3 sequence reads: CASYSSYNSPLHF. The CDR3, as DNA: TGCGCCAGCTACAGCTCCTATAATTCACCCCTCCACTTT.